This T cell receptor beta chain was captured in a study of lung T cells in sarcoidosis with Löfgren's syndrome. Study summary: CD4+ T cells build up in sarcoidosis bronchoalveolar lavage fluid.

One entry per CDR3 protein results from TCRdb running MiXCR on the reads. The sample records 60,000 to 65,000 distinct CDR3 sequences, around 21% being singletons. This clonotype has just a few counts. The TCR originated in a human donor with sarcoidosis (Löfgren's syndrome or another form), or a control subject (not recorded which). The sequencing input was CD4+ T cells from PBMCs.

The CDR3 coding sequence is TGTGCCAGCTCACCACAGGCGGGAGGAAACGAGCAGTACTTC. Translating it yields CASSPQAGGNEQYF. This chain uses TRBV18 with TRBJ2-7; 8 bases are shared with TRBD2. The CDR3 contains 14 residues. Looked up from germline, CDR1 is KGHSH and CDR2 is LQKENI. V shed 1 base, J shed 5 bases, and the junction held 4 bases outside the gene matches.